A single sample is the source of the 16 T cell receptor beta chains below, sequenced in a study of cytomegalovirus exposure and HLA in healthy donors. Primers for the PCR totalled 60 Vbeta and 13 Jbeta. Profiling relied on immunoSEQ multiplex PCR, and the TCRdb table lists in-frame clones only, not all of them. Of about 69,000 clones listed, 76% are singletons. What was sequenced was PBMCs. Receptors were obtained from a man younger than 35 in good health and CMV-seronegative.

This clone turned up a few times. This sequence joins TRBV5-5 and TRBJ2-6; a weak D match, TRBD1 (6 bases). The CDR3 extends over 15 amino acids. In germline, CDR1 is SGHKS, CDR2 YYEKEE (reference sequence). Trimming left V 2 bases short and J 0 bases short, with 6 bases between. The CDR3 is CASSLQGSGANVLTF. In DNA, the CDR3 is TGTGCCAGCAGCTTACAGGGCTCTGGGGCCAACGTCCTGACTTTC.

This clone has only a few counts. The chain combines TRBV5-1 with TRBJ2-5, with 16 positions matching TRBD2. The CDR3 is 17 residues long. V lost 0 bases and J lost 4; bases outside the gene matches: 3. Germline assignment: CDR1 SGHRS and CDR2 YFSETQ. CDR3: CASSLDGTSGGAETQYF. CDR3 DNA sequence: TGCGCCAGCAGCTTGGACGGGACTAGCGGGGGGGCAGAGACCCAGTACTTC.

The chain has TRBV28 and TRBJ2-7; 8 bases line up with TRBD2. The germline V gene has CDR1 MDHEN and CDR2 SYDVKM. With 6 bases clipped from V and 5 bases from J, the junction kept 15 bases outside the gene matches. The CDR3 contains 16 residues. The CDR3 DNA sequence: TGTGCCAGCAGATCGGGACTAGTTATAGGAGGAAACGAGCAGTACTTC. It codes for CASRSGLVIGGNEQYF.

This rearrangement joins TRBV19 to TRBJ2-5, with D tentatively TRBD2 (7 bases). CDR3 length: 14 amino acids. V dropped 2 bases and J dropped 7 bases, with 14 bases sitting between them. The germline V gene has CDR1 LNHDA and CDR2 SQIVND (reference sequence). The CDR3 DNA reads as TGTGCCAGTAGTATACAAGGGGGGGGCGGGACCCAGTACTTC. Its protein is CASSIQGGGGTQYF.

V is TRBV18 and J is TRBJ2-1; 12 nucleotides line up with TRBD2. Looked up from germline, CDR1 is KGHSH and CDR2 is LQKENI. This CDR3 comprises 19 residues. V lost 4 bases to trimming and J lost 0 bases; unmatched junction nucleotides: 10. The CDR3 coding sequence is TGTGCCAGCTCACAACCGGGACTAGCGGGTTCTAGCTCCTACAATGAGCAGTTCTTC. This sequence encodes CASSQPGLAGSSSYNEQFF.

In the case of this clone: Other DNA sequences from this sample encode an identical CDR3 as well. The chain uses TRBV7-3 and TRBJ2-3, with 7 bases matching TRBD2. The trim removed 2 bases at V and 0 bases at J, leaving 2 bases unmatched. The CDR3 is made up of 15 amino acids. The germline CDR1 and CDR2 sequences are SGHTA and FQGTGA. The CDR3 DNA reads as TGTGCCAGCAGCTTAGCGGGAGCTAGCACAGATACGCAGTATTTT. Translating gives CASSLAGASTDTQYF.

In its sample, this clone was seen a few times. V usage is TRBV6-1 and J usage is TRBJ2-5; TRBD1 agrees at 7 bases. The last part of the DNA fits TRBJ2-7 better; the J call may be wrong. The CDR3 totals 14 residues. Germline CDR1 is MNHNS and CDR2 is SASEGT. The DNA for the CDR3 is TGTGCCAGCCTTCCCGGGACAGTGGCTTACGAGCAGTACTTC. Translating it yields CASLPGTVAYEQYF.

The chain joins TRBV4-1 to TRBJ1-2; 8 bases agree with TRBD1. With 1 base clipped from V and 4 bases from J, the junction kept 5 bases outside the gene matches. Germline V lookup: CDR1 MGHRA, CDR2 YSYEKL. CDR3 length: 15 residues. The CDR3 nucleotides are TGCGCCAGCAGCCAAGTATTAGACAGGGGCTATGGCTACACCTTC. As protein: CASSQVLDRGYGYTF.

The V and J genes are TRBV19 and TRBJ1-5; 8 bases fit TRBD1. The ends lost 3 bases at V and 3 bases at J; junction bases unmatched: 7. The CDR3 covers 16 residues. Germline V lookup: CDR1 LNHDA, CDR2 SQIVND (reference sequence). The CDR3 bases are TGTGCCAGTAGTATCCCAGGACAGGGCCCCAATCAGCCCCAGCATTTT. This translates into CASSIPGQGPNQPQHF.

The table lists this clone with a few counts. The gene calls are TRBV5-4 and TRBJ2-7; 7 positions match TRBD1. V lost 0 bases and J lost 9; bases outside the gene matches: 9. This CDR3 comprises 14 residues. CDR1 is SGHNT and CDR2 is YYREEE in the germline V gene (reference sequence). DNA for the CDR3: TGTGCCAGCAGCTTGGCATCCGGGGACAGAGTGCAGTACTTC. This codes for CASSLASGDRVQYF.

The chain links TRBV6-5 to TRBJ2-7, with a tentative D call TRBD2 (5 bases). Per the germline V gene, CDR1 is MNHEY and CDR2 is SVGAGI. The CDR3 covers 16 residues. Trimming removed 1 base at V and 0 bases at J, with 13 bases between. In DNA form, the CDR3 reads TGTGCCAGCAGTTACTACAGCCCGAGGGCCTCCTACGAGCAGTACTTC. Protein sequence: CASSYYSPRASYEQYF.

The gene calls are TRBV7-2 and TRBJ1-2; a weak D match, TRBD1 (6 bases). The length of the CDR3 is 14 residues. Germline assignment: CDR1 SGHTA and CDR2 FQGNSA. V was clipped by 1 base and J by 4 bases, with 10 bases between them. The CDR3 nucleotides read TGTGCCAGCAGCTTAGGCACAGGGTCCTATGGCTACACCTTC. This encodes CASSLGTGSYGYTF. Supplemented by reference TRBV7-2 and TRBJ1-2, the full variable domain reads GAGVSQSPSNKVTEKGKDVELRCDPISGHTALYWYRQSLGQGLEFLIYFQGNSAPDKSGLPSDRFSAERTGGSVSTLTIQRTQQEDSAVYLCASSLGTGSYGYTFGSGTRLTVV.

The gene calls are TRBV7-9 and TRBJ1-1; D is uncertain. The CDR3 extends over 18 amino acids. The V gene's germline CDR1 is SEHNR and CDR2 FQNEAQ (reference sequence). Trimming removed 5 bases at V and 0 bases at J, with 22 bases between. The CDR3 spells CASSLWLNSEFMNTEAFF. In DNA form, the CDR3 reads TGTGCCAGCAGCCTTTGGTTAAACTCTGAATTCATGAACACTGAAGCTTTCTTT.

The V gene is TRBV19, the J gene TRBJ1-4; 9 nucleotides line up with TRBD1. CDR1 is LNHDA, CDR2 SQIVND, per germline (reference sequence). There are 17 residues in the CDR3. Losses at the gene ends were 3 bases for V and 4 bases for J; bases not matched to a gene: 9. The CDR3 DNA is TGTGCCAGTAGTATCGGGACAGGGCGTCGGCGTAATGAAAAACTGTTTTTT. Translation gives CASSIGTGRRRNEKLFF. The full variable domain, in which reference TRBV19 and TRBJ1-4 provide the parts outside the CDR3, is DGGITQSPKYLFRKEGQNVTLSCEQNLNHDAMYWYRQDPGQGLRLIYYSQIVNDFQKGDIAEGYSVSREKKESFPLTVTSAQKNPTAFYLCASSIGTGRRRNEKLFFGSGTQLSVL.

This chain joins TRBV4-3 and TRBJ1-6, with D unresolved. V was clipped by 1 base and J by 5 bases, with 12 bases between them. The CDR3 spans 16 residues. CDR1 is LGHNA, CDR2 YSLEER, per germline. The CDR3 DNA reads as TGCGCCAGCAGCCAAGCGCGGGGAAAGGATAATTCACCCCTCCACTTT. As protein: CASSQARGKDNSPLHF.

Concerning this clone itself: A junction boundary mismatches the germline segment, possibly from a read error. This chain uses TRBV19 with TRBJ2-3; 8 bases align to TRBD1. CDR3 length: 12 amino acids. Germline V gives CDR1 LNHDA, CDR2 SQIVND (reference sequence). CDR3 sequence (DNA): TGTGCCAGTAGTATATCACAGGGGGTCCCAAATTTT. Translated: CASSISQGVPNF.